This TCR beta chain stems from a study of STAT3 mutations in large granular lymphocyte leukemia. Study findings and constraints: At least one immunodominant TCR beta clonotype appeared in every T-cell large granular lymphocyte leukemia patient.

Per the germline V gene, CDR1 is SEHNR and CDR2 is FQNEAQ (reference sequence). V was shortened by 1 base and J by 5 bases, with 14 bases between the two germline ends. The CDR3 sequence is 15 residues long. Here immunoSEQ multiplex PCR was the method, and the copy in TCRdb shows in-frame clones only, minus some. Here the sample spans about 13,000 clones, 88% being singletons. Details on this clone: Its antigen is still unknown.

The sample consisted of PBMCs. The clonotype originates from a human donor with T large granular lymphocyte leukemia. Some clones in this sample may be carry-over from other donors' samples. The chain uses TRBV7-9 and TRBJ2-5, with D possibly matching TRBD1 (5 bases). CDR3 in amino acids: CASSLGTLHAETQYF. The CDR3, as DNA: TGTGCCAGCAGCTTAGGGACACTTCATGCGGAGACCCAGTACTTC.